This T cell receptor beta chain was captured in a study of CD8 T cells in Susac syndrome. About the study: Among the sequenced Susac syndrome patients, roughly 6 had active disease while under ten were in remission.

Under recently defined diagnostic criteria, the patients with Susac syndrome qualified as having definite or probable disease. The CD8+ and CD4+ T cells were isolated magnetically using a negative isolation approach, whereas the TEMRA cells were enriched by FACS. V dropped 3 bases and J dropped 8 bases, with 10 bases sitting between them. This CDR3 region has 12 residues. After extraction with the RNeasy kit, roughly 0.45 to 1 ug of the RNA was reverse transcribed using random hexamers. From the immunoSEQ multiplex PCR reads, TCRdb called clonotypes with MiXCR, one entry per CDR3 protein. This repertoire shows over 100,000 distinct CDR3 sequences, under 96% found once; its top ten account for about 0.14%.

Sequences were obtained from CD4+ T cells from PBMCs. This rearrangement joins TRBV12-3 or TRBV12-4 to TRBJ1-1, with no clear D. This TCR derives from a human donor with Susac syndrome. The CDR3 DNA reads TGTGCCAGCAGTTTTCATGTGATAGAAGCTTTCTTT. This gives the protein CASSFHVIEAFF.